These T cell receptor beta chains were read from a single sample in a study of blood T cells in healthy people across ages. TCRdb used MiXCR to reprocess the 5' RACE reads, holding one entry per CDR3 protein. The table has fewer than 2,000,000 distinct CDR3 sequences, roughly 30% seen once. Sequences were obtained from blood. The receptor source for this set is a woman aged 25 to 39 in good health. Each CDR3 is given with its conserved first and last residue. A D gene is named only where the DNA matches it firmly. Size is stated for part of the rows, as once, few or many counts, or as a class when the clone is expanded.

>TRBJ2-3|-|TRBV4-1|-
CASSDRASSVTDTQYF
TGCGCCAGCAGCGACCGGGCCTCGAGCGTCACAGATACGCAGTATTTT
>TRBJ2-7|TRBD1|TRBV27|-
CASSYRRDRTYEQYF
TGTGCCAGCAGCTATCGCCGGGACAGAACCTACGAGCAGTACTTC
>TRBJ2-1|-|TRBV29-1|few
CSVRHLNDEQFF
TGCAGTGTCCGGCACCTCAATGATGAGCAGTTCTTC
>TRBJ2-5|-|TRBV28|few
CASSAGQNRGGTQYF
TGTGCCAGCAGTGCGGGACAGAATCGCGGGGGGACCCAGTACTTC
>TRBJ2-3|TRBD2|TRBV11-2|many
CASIPSGPAADTQYF
TGTGCCAGCATCCCTAGCGGACCGGCAGCAGATACGCAGTATTTT
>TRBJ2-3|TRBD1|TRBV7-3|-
CASSLSPTGQDTQYF
TGTGCCAGCAGCTTGAGCCCCACGGGACAGGATACGCAGTATTTT
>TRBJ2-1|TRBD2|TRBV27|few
CASSNSGSSYNEQFF
TGTGCCAGCAGTAATAGCGGGAGCTCCTACAATGAGCAGTTCTTC
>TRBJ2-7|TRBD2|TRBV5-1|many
CASSFGEREVHEQYF
TGCGCCAGCAGCTTCGGGGAGCGGGAGGTTCACGAGCAGTACTTC
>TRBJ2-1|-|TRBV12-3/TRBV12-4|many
CASTLGRNNEQFF
TGTGCCAGCACCCTTGGGCGGAACAATGAGCAGTTCTTC
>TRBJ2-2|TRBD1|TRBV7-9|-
CASSLPGTVNTGELFF
TGTGCCAGCAGCTTACCCGGGACAGTGAACACCGGGGAGCTGTTTTTT
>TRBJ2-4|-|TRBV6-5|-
CASRPLQGSQYF
TGTGCCAGCAGACCCCTACAAGGGTCGCAGTACTTC
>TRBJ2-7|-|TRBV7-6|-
CASGSLRGEQYF
TGTGCCAGCGGGAGCCTACGGGGGGAGCAGTACTTC
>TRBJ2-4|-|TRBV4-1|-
CASSQGSADLAKNIQYF
TGCGCCAGCAGCCAAGGGAGCGCCGATCTAGCCAAAAACATTCAGTACTTC
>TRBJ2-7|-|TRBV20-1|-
CSASRDEQYF
TGCAGTGCTAGTAGGGACGAGCAGTACTTC
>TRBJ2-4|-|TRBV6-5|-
CASSPGSNIQYF
TGTGCCAGCAGTCCGGGATCAAACATTCAGTACTTC
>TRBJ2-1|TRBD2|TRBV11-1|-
CASSLGGGVGEQFF
TGTGCCAGCAGCTTAGGCGGGGGGGTTGGTGAGCAGTTCTTC
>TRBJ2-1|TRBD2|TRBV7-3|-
CASSSSGGLNEQFF
TGTGCCAGCAGCTCTAGCGGGGGGCTCAATGAGCAGTTCTTC
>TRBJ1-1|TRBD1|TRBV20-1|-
CSARDPGQSRGTEAFF
TGCAGTGCTAGAGATCCGGGACAGTCTCGGGGCACTGAAGCTTTCTTT
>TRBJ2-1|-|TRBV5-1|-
CASQGVGTRNEQFF
TGCGCCAGCCAAGGGGTCGGTACTAGGAATGAGCAGTTCTTC
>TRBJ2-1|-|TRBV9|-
CASSGEGGYEQFF
TGTGCCAGCAGCGGTGAGGGGGGGTATGAGCAGTTCTTC
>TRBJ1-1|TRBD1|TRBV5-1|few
CASSLFRTGGFLNTEAFF
TGCGCCAGCAGCTTATTTCGGACAGGGGGGTTCTTGAACACTGAAGCTTTCTTT
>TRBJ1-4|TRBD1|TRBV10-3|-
CATKAGTGNEKLFF
TGTGCCACCAAAGCCGGGACAGGGAATGAAAAACTGTTTTTT
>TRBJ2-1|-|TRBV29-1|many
CSVASSYNEQFF
TGCAGCGTAGCGAGCTCCTACAATGAGCAGTTCTTC
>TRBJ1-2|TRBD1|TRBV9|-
CASSVTRTGTGQGYTF
TGTGCCAGCAGCGTGACCCGGACGGGGACAGGGCAGGGCTACACCTTC
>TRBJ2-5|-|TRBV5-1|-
CASSLEPGERETQYF
TGCGCCAGCAGCTTGGAGCCAGGGGAGCGGGAGACCCAGTACTTC
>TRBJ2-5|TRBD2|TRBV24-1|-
CATSDPTSGGQETRYF
TGTGCCACCAGTGATCCGACTAGCGGGGGGCAAGAGACCCGGTACTTC
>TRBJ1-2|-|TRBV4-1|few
CASSQGSEGYGYTF
TGCGCCAGCAGCCAAGGATCGGAGGGGTATGGCTACACCTTC
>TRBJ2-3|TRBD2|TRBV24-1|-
CATSAGGHYSDTQYF
TGTGCCACCAGCGCGGGGGGACACTATTCAGATACGCAGTATTTT
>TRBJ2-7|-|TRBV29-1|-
CSGGSLGEQYF
TGCAGCGGCGGTTCTTTGGGCGAGCAGTACTTC
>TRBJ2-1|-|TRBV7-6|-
CASSSGQSGEQFF
TGTGCCAGCAGCTCCGGACAGTCGGGAGAGCAGTTCTTC
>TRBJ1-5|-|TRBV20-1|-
CSARVATSNQPQHF
TGCAGTGCTAGAGTGGCGACTAGCAATCAGCCCCAGCATTTT
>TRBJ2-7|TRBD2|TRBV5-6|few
CASSRPTSGSHEQYF
TGTGCCAGCAGCCGCCCGACTAGCGGGAGCCACGAGCAGTACTTC
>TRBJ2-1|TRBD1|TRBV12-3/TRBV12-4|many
CASSFGQGANNEQFF
TGTGCCAGCAGTTTCGGACAGGGGGCTAACAATGAGCAGTTCTTC
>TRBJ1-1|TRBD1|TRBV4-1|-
CASSQVGPAGAGGTEAFF
TGCGCCAGCAGCCAAGTAGGGCCGGCGGGGGCAGGGGGCACTGAAGCTTTCTTT
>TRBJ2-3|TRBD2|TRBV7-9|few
CASSRLAGDLDTQYF
TGTGCCAGCAGCCGACTAGCGGGAGATCTAGATACGCAGTATTTT
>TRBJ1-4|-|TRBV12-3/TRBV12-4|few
CASARPAANEKLFF
TGTGCCAGCGCCCGACCAGCGGCTAATGAAAAACTGTTTTTT
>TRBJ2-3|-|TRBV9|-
CASSAEWGTDTQYF
TGTGCCAGCAGCGCCGAGTGGGGTACAGATACGCAGTATTTT
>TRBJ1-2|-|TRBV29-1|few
CSVPREKGYGYTF
TGCAGCGTTCCCCGGGAGAAAGGCTATGGCTACACCTTC
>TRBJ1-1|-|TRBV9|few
CASNGGYRDTEAFF
TGTGCCAGCAACGGGGGTTATAGGGACACTGAAGCTTTCTTT
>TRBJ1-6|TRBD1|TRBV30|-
CAWRAGTVLHF
TGTGCCTGGAGGGCCGGGACAGTCCTCCACTTT
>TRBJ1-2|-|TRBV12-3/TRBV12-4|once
CASSLAGNPYGYTF
TGTGCCAGCAGTTTAGCAGGGAATCCCTATGGCTACACCTTC
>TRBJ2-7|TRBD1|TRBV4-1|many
CASSQEQGTYEQYF
TGCGCCAGCAGCCAAGAACAGGGGACCTACGAGCAGTACTTC
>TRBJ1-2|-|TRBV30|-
CAWSVAPAVPYGYTF
TGTGCCTGGAGTGTAGCCCCGGCGGTCCCCTATGGCTACACCTTC
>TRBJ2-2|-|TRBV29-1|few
CSVGRVNTGELFF
TGCAGCGTTGGGAGGGTGAACACCGGGGAGCTGTTTTTT
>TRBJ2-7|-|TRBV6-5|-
CASSRGLKDSYEQYF
TGTGCCAGCAGTCGCGGACTAAAAGATTCCTACGAGCAGTACTTC
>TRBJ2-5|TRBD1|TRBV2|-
CASGTRQGMKTQYF
TGTGCCAGCGGAACTCGACAGGGGATGAAGACCCAGTACTTC
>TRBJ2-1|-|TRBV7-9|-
CASSRGGYRRDEQFF
TGTGCCAGCAGCAGGGGGGGCTACCGGAGGGACGAGCAGTTCTTC
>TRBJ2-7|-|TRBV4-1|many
CASSQGAEQYF
TGCGCCAGCAGCCAAGGTGCCGAGCAGTACTTC